Reported below is one T cell receptor beta chain. Its cognate antigen is unknown. These data come from a study of T cell repertoires in cytomegalovirus infection. Across the whole study: Indications of both CMV infection and matching HLA type were provided by public TCR beta signatures. Overall study results and limits: HLA-C-restricted, CMV-specific TCR beta clonotypes were dominant ex vivo. Based on cumulative public TCR beta family frequency, carriers of CMV plus the relevant HLA were identified.

Each CDR3 protein is one row after TCRdb ran MiXCR on the reads. The sample contains around 250,000 distinct CDR3 sequences, over 15% of which appear only once. The J segment lost 0 bases and the V segment lost 6 bases, leaving 7 bases of the junction unmatched. Germline-derived CDR1 and CDR2 are SQVTM and ANQGSEA. This CDR3 region has 14 residues. The chain couples TRBV29-1 to TRBJ1-2; TRBD1 aligns across 7 bases. Sequencing input: CD8+ T cells from PBMCs. The TCR comes from a human donor in good health (CMV status not recorded). Some clones in this sample may be carry-over from other donors' samples. CDR3 amino acids: CSVVDRSANYGYTF. The CDR3 DNA follows: TGCAGCGTGGTGGACAGGTCAGCTAACTATGGCTACACCTTC.